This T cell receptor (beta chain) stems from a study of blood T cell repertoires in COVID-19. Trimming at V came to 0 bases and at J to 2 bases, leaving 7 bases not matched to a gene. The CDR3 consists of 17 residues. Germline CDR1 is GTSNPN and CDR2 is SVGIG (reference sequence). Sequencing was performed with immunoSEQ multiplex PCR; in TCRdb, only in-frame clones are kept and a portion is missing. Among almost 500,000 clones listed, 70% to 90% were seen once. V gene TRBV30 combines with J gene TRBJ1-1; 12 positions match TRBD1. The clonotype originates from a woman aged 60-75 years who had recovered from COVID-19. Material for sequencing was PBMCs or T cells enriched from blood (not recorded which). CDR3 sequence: CAWSVRDRGLANTEAFF. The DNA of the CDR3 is TGTGCCTGGAGTGTACGGGACAGGGGGCTAGCTAACACTGAAGCTTTCTTT.